Presented here are 12 T cell receptor beta chains from one specimen sequenced in a study of blood T cells in healthy people across ages. Primed by a sample-barcoded 5' primer and a J-beta primer mix, a second PCR proceeded for about 6 to 11 cycles. TCRdb analysed the 5' RACE reads with MiXCR anew, one entry per CDR3 protein. The sample consists of more than 650,000 distinct CDR3 sequences, 22% of them appearing once. Sequencing used blood. The source of these receptors is a man between 70 and 80 years old in good health.

The chain joins TRBV4-1 to TRBJ2-4; 12 nucleotides match TRBD2. V gave up 0 bases and J gave up 9 bases; unmatched junction bases: 6. Germline V gives CDR1 MGHRA, CDR2 YSYEKL. This CDR3 spans 16 amino acids. The CDR3 protein is CASSQDAGLAGLIQYF. CDR3 sequence (DNA): TGCGCCAGCAGCCAAGATGCGGGACTAGCGGGTCTCATTCAGTACTTC.

The chain uses TRBV20-1 and TRBJ2-5; D uncertain. CDR1 is DFQATT, CDR2 SNEGSKA, per germline (reference sequence). V lost 0 bases to trimming and J lost 5 bases, with 10 bases between them. CDR3 size: 13 residues. In DNA, the CDR3 is TGCAGTGCTAGAGAGAACGTAGGGGAGACCCAGTACTTC. Its protein product is CSARENVGETQYF.

This clonotype was counted only a few times. At one end the junction does not follow the germline gene, possibly because of a read error. This rearrangement joins TRBV7-9 to TRBJ2-3; 7 nucleotides agree with TRBD2. CDR3 length: 16 residues. Germline CDR1 is SEHNR and CDR2 is FQNEAQ (reference sequence). As DNA, the CDR3 is TGTGCCAGTAGCTTGCTACGGGGGGAGGTTGGAGATACGCAGTATTTT. This translates into CASSLLRGEVGDTQYF.

This clonotype was seen ten or more times. The rearrangement uses TRBV11-2 and TRBJ2-2, with 8 bases matching TRBD1. The germline V gene encodes CDR1 SGHAT and CDR2 FQNNGV. The CDR3 spans 15 residues. Trimming removed 5 bases from V and 3 bases from J; junction bases left unmatched: 5. CDR3: CASSTGTGDTGELFF. The CDR3 coding sequence is TGTGCCAGCAGCACCGGGACAGGCGACACCGGGGAGCTGTTTTTT. The complete variable domain, with remaining parts taken from reference TRBV11-2 and TRBJ2-2, reads EAGVAQSPRYKIIEKRQSVAFWCNPISGHATLYWYQQILGQGPKLLIQFQNNGVVDDSQLPKDRFSAERLKGVDSTLKIQPAKLEDSAVYLCASSTGTGDTGELFFGEGSRLTVL.

This clonotype turned up a few times. This chain connects TRBV4-2 to TRBJ2-3, with D possibly TRBD2 on 7 matching bases. V lost 3 bases and J lost 3, with 22 bases in between. The V gene's germline CDR1 is LGHNA and CDR2 YNFKEQ. The CDR3 length is 18 residues. Here the CDR3 reads CASSQGGGGLGGTDTQYF. The CDR3 nucleotides are TGTGCCAGCAGCCAGGGAGGAGGGGGGCTGGGGGGGACAGATACGCAGTATTTT.

This clonotype was picked up a small number of times. The CDR3 DNA follows: TGTGCCAGCAGCGCTCGGGACAGGAAGGGGGAAAAACTGTTTTTT. This gives the protein CASSARDRKGEKLFF. The chain employs TRBV12-3 or TRBV12-4 and TRBJ1-4, with 8 bases fitting TRBD1. V gave up 6 bases and J gave up 8 bases; unmatched junction bases: 11. The CDR3 is 15 residues long.

This clonotype was seen ten or more times. The V and J genes are TRBV10-2 and TRBJ2-1; tentative D call: TRBD1 (6 bases). CDR3 size: 13 residues. CDR1 and CDR2 from the germline V gene are WSHSY and SAAADI. V lost 8 bases and J 4 bases, leaving 12 bases between the germline ends. The CDR3 here is CASSLTGYNEQFF. CDR3 in DNA: TGCGCCAGCTCGTTGACAGGTTACAATGAGCAGTTCTTC.

In this sample, this clonotype turned up many times. This rearrangement joins TRBV3-1 to TRBJ2-7, with 7 bases identical to TRBD2. The CDR3 totals 14 residues. In germline, CDR1 is LGHDT, CDR2 YNNKEL (reference sequence). The V and J ends lost 7 bases and 6 bases, in that order; junction bases with no gene match: 12. The CDR3 DNA reads TGTGCCAGCAAGAAAGCAGGAAGGGAGGGCGAGCAGTACTTC. Translating it yields CASKKAGREGEQYF.

This clonotype was counted only a few times. The rearrangement joins TRBV20-1 to TRBJ2-5; TRBD1 matches 7 bases. The J call is uncertain, as TRBJ2-1 better fits the DNA end. The CDR3 has 16 residues. Germline values: CDR1 DFQATT, CDR2 SNEGSKA (reference sequence). The CDR3 loop reads CSARDPREGARNEQFF. The CDR3 nucleotides are TGCAGTGCTAGAGATCCCCGTGAGGGGGCGAGGAATGAGCAGTTCTTC.

This clonotype was seen a handful of times. This rearrangement joins TRBV20-1 to TRBJ2-3, with 8 bases aligning to TRBD1. The CDR3 length is 15 residues. Trimming took 6 bases from V and 4 from J; bases not matched to a gene: 12. Germline CDR1 and CDR2: DFQATT and SNEGSKA (reference sequence). DNA of the CDR3: TGCAGTGCCAGCGGGTGGACAGGGTTTTCAGATACGCAGTATTTT. Its protein is CSASGWTGFSDTQYF.

The V and J genes are TRBV14 and TRBJ1-2; D is unresolved. The CDR3 loop spans 14 amino acids. Germline CDR1 and CDR2: SGHDN and FVKESK. V lost 3 bases and J 4 bases, leaving 12 bases between the germline ends. In DNA form, the CDR3 reads TGTGCCAGCAGCCAGGCCCCCTCATCCTATGGCTACACCTTC. This sequence encodes CASSQAPSSYGYTF.

J is TRBJ1-4 and V is TRBV29-1; the D is unclear. Germline V gives CDR1 SQVTM, CDR2 ANQGSEA. The V and J ends lost 7 bases and 5 bases respectively, with 11 bases between them. CDR3 length: 12 residues. CDR3 sequence reads: CSADPGNEKLFF. The CDR3 DNA reads as TGCAGCGCCGACCCTGGGAATGAAAAACTGTTTTTT.